Detailed here is one T cell receptor beta chain. This entry comes from a study of OX40 agonist ivuxolimab in advanced cancers. Here immunoSEQ multiplex PCR was the method, and the copy in TCRdb shows in-frame clones only, minus some. The sample includes some 80,000 clones, 84% of them seen just once. This CDR3 contains 12 residues. Germline V lookup: CDR1 SNHLY, CDR2 FYNNEI. Trimming removed 7 bases at V and 8 bases at J, with 11 bases between. The source material was CD4+ or CD8+ T cells sorted from blood, sampled in a trial of the OX40 agonist ivuxolimab. The TCR originated in an adult with an advanced solid tumor such as melanoma, head and neck, liver or kidney cancer. The chain carries TRBV2 and TRBJ1-4, with D hard to call. This CDR3 reads CASTTGSEKLFF. For the CDR3, the DNA is TGTGCCAGCACCACGGGGAGCGAAAAACTGTTTTTT.